The 22 T cell receptor beta chains presented below share a single source sample, sequenced in a study of cytomegalovirus exposure and HLA in healthy donors. The PCR was carried out with 60 Vbeta primers and 13 Jbeta primers. Clones were read by immunoSEQ multiplex PCR, and TCRdb kept only the in-frame ones, dropping some. Altogether about 120,000 clones are present, around 86% being singletons, with the ten largest covering under 5%. The sample consisted of PBMCs. All receptors come from a woman aged 30 to 39 in good health and CMV-seronegative.

This clone occurred a few times. The chain joins TRBV11-2 to TRBJ2-7, with 9 bases fitting TRBD2. Germline V CDR1 and CDR2: SGHAT, FQNNGV. Unmatched junction bases numbered 9, after V lost 4 bases and J lost 5 bases. The CDR3 has 15 amino acids. The CDR3 DNA reads TGTGCCAGCAGCTCAGGGTATAGCGGGAGAAACGAGCAGTACTTC. The encoded protein is CASSSGYSGRNEQYF.

The rearrangement joins TRBV5-1 to TRBJ2-1; 14 bases fit TRBD2. V lost 4 bases and J lost 7; bases outside the gene matches: 4. Germline V gene data show CDR1 as SGHRS and CDR2 as YFSETQ. The CDR3 loop spans 15 amino acids. CDR3 sequence: CASSQRTSGGNEQFF. The CDR3, as DNA: TGCGCCAGCAGCCAGAGGACTAGCGGGGGGAATGAGCAGTTCTTC.

The chain has TRBV6-1 and TRBJ2-2; 12 bases fit TRBD2. Germline V gene sequence: CDR1 MNHNS, CDR2 SASEGT. V lost 6 bases and J lost 5; bases outside the gene matches: 1. The CDR3 contains 14 residues. CDR3 region: CASRLAGGTGELFF. As DNA, the CDR3 is TGTGCCAGCAGACTAGCGGGAGGTACCGGGGAGCTGTTTTTT.

V and J are TRBV7-9 and TRBJ1-1; 9 bases align to TRBD1. J lost 0 bases, V lost 4 bases, and 6 bases had no gene match. This CDR3 contains 16 residues. In germline, CDR1 is SEHNR, CDR2 FQNEAQ (reference sequence). The CDR3 DNA is TGTGCCAGCAGCTCACCGGGACAGGGACTGAACACTGAAGCTTTCTTT. Its protein product is CASSSPGQGLNTEAFF.

The V and J genes are TRBV6-5 and TRBJ2-1; 8 nucleotides agree with TRBD2. The germline gives CDR1 MNHEY, CDR2 SVGAGI. V dropped 6 bases and J dropped 8; count of bases not matched to a gene: 3. This CDR3 is built from 12 residues. CDR3 nucleotides: TGTGCCAGCAGAGCGGGAGCCGATGAGCAGTTCTTC. It codes for CASRAGADEQFF.

In this sample, this clone turned up a few times. The J gene is TRBJ1-1, the V gene TRBV11-3, with no clear D. Per germline, CDR1 SGHNT and CDR2 YENEEA. This CDR3 contains 14 residues. With 2 bases removed from V and 4 bases from J, the gap between germline ends came to 11 bases. The CDR3 protein is CASSLSETGTEAFF. The CDR3 DNA reads as TGTGCCAGCAGCTTATCGGAGACGGGCACTGAAGCTTTCTTT.

V gene TRBV10-3 combines with J gene TRBJ1-1; D is uncertain. Germline V gene sequence: CDR1 ENHRY, CDR2 SYGVKD. The CDR3 loop spans 15 amino acids. V lost 0 bases and J 6 bases, leaving 14 bases between the germline ends. This chain's CDR3 is CAISESGEVSAEAFF. In DNA form, the CDR3 reads TGTGCCATCAGTGAGTCCGGGGAAGTGAGCGCTGAAGCTTTCTTT.

The V gene is TRBV5-6, the J gene TRBJ2-1, with D perhaps matching TRBD2 (5 bases). In germline, CDR1 is SGHDT, CDR2 YYEEEE. Between the trimmed V and J ends, which lost 0 bases and 0 bases, there was a span of 13 bases. The CDR3 is made up of 17 amino acids. In DNA form, the CDR3 reads TGTGCCAGCAGCTTGGACGGGCCCACTAGCTCCTACAATGAGCAGTTCTTC. This translates into CASSLDGPTSSYNEQFF. The full variable domain, its missing parts supplied by reference TRBV5-6 and TRBJ2-1, is DAGVTQSPTHLIKTRGQQVTLRCSPKSGHDTVSWYQQALGQGPQFIFQYYEEEERQRGNFPDRFSGHQFPNYSSELNVNALLLGDSALYLCASSLDGPTSSYNEQFFGPGTRLTVL.

This clone was found a few times. The chain employs TRBV6-5 and TRBJ2-5, with TRBD2 matching over 12 bases. Losses at the gene ends were 0 bases for V and 5 bases for J; bases not matched to a gene: 4. The germline gives CDR1 MNHEY, CDR2 SVGAGI. This CDR3 has 16 residues. CDR3 sequence reads: CASSYSLAGGWETQYF. The CDR3 DNA reads as TGTGCCAGCAGTTACTCTCTAGCGGGAGGGTGGGAGACCCAGTACTTC.

V and J are TRBV30 and TRBJ2-5, with 9 bases fitting TRBD1. The length of the CDR3 is 15 residues. J lost 2 bases, V lost 2 bases, and 6 bases had no gene match. Germline CDR1 is GTSNPN and CDR2 is SVGIG (reference sequence). The CDR3, as DNA: TGTGCCTGGAGTTTAACTGACAGGGGGCAAGAGACCCAGTACTTC. This sequence encodes CAWSLTDRGQETQYF.

This chain joins TRBV5-1 and TRBJ1-1; 7 positions agree with TRBD1. The V gene end was trimmed by 4 bases and the J gene end by 2 bases; junction bases not matched to a gene: 8. The CDR3 length is 15 residues. CDR1 and CDR2 from the germline V gene are SGHRS and YFSETQ. CDR3 DNA sequence: TGCGCCAGCAGCATAATCGGGACAGTTAACACTGAAGCTTTCTTT. Protein sequence: CASSIIGTVNTEAFF.

This chain uses TRBV9 with TRBJ1-3; unclear D gene. V dropped 4 bases and J dropped 2 bases, with 13 bases sitting between them. The germline V gene has CDR1 SGDLS and CDR2 YYNGEE. There are 15 residues in the CDR3. CDR3 nucleotide sequence: TGTGCCAGCAGCACCCTGCTTGGGCCTGGAAACACCATATATTTT. Protein product: CASSTLLGPGNTIYF.

The V and J genes are TRBV4-1 and TRBJ2-1, with a possible D match to TRBD2 (6 bases). The V gene lost 2 bases and the J gene lost 4 bases, with 12 bases spanning the gap. This CDR3 spans 15 amino acids. Germline values: CDR1 MGHRA, CDR2 YSYEKL. CDR3 coding DNA: TGCGCCAGCAGCCAACCCATCGCGGGGTACAATGAGCAGTTCTTC. Residues: CASSQPIAGYNEQFF.

This chain connects TRBV11-2 to TRBJ1-2, with D possibly matching TRBD1 (6 bases). The germline V gene encodes CDR1 SGHAT and CDR2 FQNNGV. The V end was cut by 5 bases, the J end by 7 bases, with 23 bases between. The CDR3 is 16 residues long. CDR3 nucleotide sequence: TGTGCCAGCAGCACCAACCAACAGAAACAGGGAAGTGGCTACACCTTC. Translating gives CASSTNQQKQGSGYTF.

CDR3 sequence: CASSLGPIDEKLFF. The CDR3 nucleotides are TGTGCCAGCAGCTTAGGTCCTATAGATGAAAAACTGTTTTTT. V gene TRBV13 combines with J gene TRBJ1-4; D uncertain. CDR3 length: 14 residues. Germline CDR1 reads PRHDT; CDR2 reads FYEKMQ (reference sequence). The ends were cut back, 0 bases at V and 6 bases at J, with 8 bases in the middle.

The chain links TRBV28 to TRBJ2-5; possible D gene TRBD1, 6 bases. CDR1 and CDR2 (germline): MDHEN, SYDVKM. The CDR3 is 15 amino acids. V was cut by 6 bases and J by 2 bases, with 16 bases left in between. CDR3 amino acids: CASRGTGPAQETQYF. Here the CDR3 DNA reads TGTGCCAGCAGGGGAACAGGGCCCGCGCAAGAGACCCAGTACTTC.

This rearrangement joins TRBV25-1 to TRBJ2-4; possibly TRBD2 for D (6 bases). Germline V gene lookup returns CDR1 MGHDK and CDR2 SYGVNS. Deletions cut 4 bases from V and 5 bases from J, with 18 bases between. This CDR3 is 16 amino acids long. The DNA of the CDR3 is TGTGCCAGCAGTGCCCGAGGAGGAGGGCGGGAAAACATTCAGTACTTC. Residues: CASSARGGGRENIQYF.

The chain employs TRBV2 and TRBJ2-3; D perhaps matches TRBD1 (5 bases). Trimming pared 4 bases from V and 0 bases from J, leaving 11 bases between. CDR1 is SNHLY, CDR2 FYNNEI, per germline. The CDR3 sequence is 15 residues long. This chain's CDR3 is CASSGLSGSTDTQYF. The CDR3 DNA is TGTGCCAGCAGTGGGTTGTCAGGGAGCACAGATACGCAGTATTTT. The variable domain in full, completed from reference TRBV2 and TRBJ2-3, reads EPEVTQTPSHQVTQMGQEVILRCVPISNHLYFYWYRQILGQKVEFLVSFYNNEISEKSEIFDDQFSVERPDGSNFTLKIRSTKLEDSAMYFCASSGLSGSTDTQYFGPGTRLTVL.

J is TRBJ1-6 and V is TRBV7-8, with D possibly being TRBD1 (6 bases). The germline gives CDR1 SGHVS, CDR2 FQNEAQ. The CDR3 spans 15 residues. Trimming stripped 1 base from V and 9 bases from J, with 13 bases between. The CDR3 region is CASSLGGGPGSPLHF. Here the CDR3 DNA reads TGTGCCAGCAGCTTAGGGGGGGGGCCGGGTTCACCCCTCCACTTT.

The J gene is TRBJ2-6, the V gene TRBV28, with D perhaps TRBD2 (5 bases). The V and J ends lost 5 bases and 0 bases respectively, with 17 bases between them. The CDR3 is 18 amino acids. In germline, CDR1 is MDHEN, CDR2 SYDVKM. Here the CDR3 reads CASSPYRGSSSGANVLTF. CDR3 in DNA: TGTGCCAGCAGTCCCTACCGGGGTTCGAGCTCTGGGGCCAACGTCCTGACTTTC.

This sequence joins TRBV5-1 and TRBJ1-2; 7 bases agree with TRBD1. Unmatched junction bases numbered 6, after V lost 4 bases and J lost 3 bases. The CDR3 loop spans 14 amino acids. Looked up from germline, CDR1 is SGHRS and CDR2 is YFSETQ. DNA for the CDR3: TGCGCCAGCAGCCTAGACGGACAGGACTATGGCTACACCTTC. Protein sequence: CASSLDGQDYGYTF.

This clone occurred a few times. The chain is built from TRBV28 and TRBJ1-1, with 10 nucleotides matching TRBD1. The J segment lost 0 bases and the V segment lost 5 bases, leaving 0 bases of the junction unmatched. Germline assignment: CDR1 MDHEN and CDR2 SYDVKM. The length of the CDR3 is 14 residues. The CDR3, as DNA: TGTGCCAGCAGTGACAGGGGGCTGAACACTGAAGCTTTCTTT. It is translated as CASSDRGLNTEAFF.